A selection of T cell receptor beta chains follows, all from one sample in a study of T cell responses to AZD1222 COVID-19 vaccine. Profiled with immunoSEQ multiplex PCR; TCRdb holds only in-frame clones, not every one. Counted here are 130,000 or so clones, around 87% occurring once; the ten biggest clones make up around 3%. The sequencing here drew on peripheral blood, taken 28 days after the second AZD1222 dose. Every receptor here comes from an adult who received the AZD1222 COVID-19 vaccine. Both conserved end residues are part of each CDR3. The D gene is left open where the match is weak. Expanded clones get a size class; other rows say once, few or many, or leave the size out.

clone size	V gene	J gene	D gene	CDR3 protein	CDR3 DNA
NA	TRBV2	TRBJ1-2	TRBD1	CASTKGQGDYGYTF	TGTGCCAGCACTAAAGGGCAGGGGGACTATGGCTACACCTTC
once	TRBV13	TRBJ1-6	TRBD1	CASSLDRGGNSPLHF	TGTGCCAGCAGCTTAGACAGGGGCGGTAATTCACCCCTCCACTTT
few	TRBV30	TRBJ1-4	TRBD1	CAWRVQGTEKLFF	TGTGCCTGGAGGGTACAGGGGACTGAAAAACTGTTTTTT
NA	TRBV6-6	TRBJ1-6	TRBD1	CASSWTGAGSPLHF	TGTGCCAGCAGTTGGACAGGGGCAGGGTCACCCCTCCACTTT
NA	TRBV5-5	TRBJ1-4	TRBD1	CASSMDREFPTNEKLFF	TGTGCCAGCAGTATGGACAGGGAGTTCCCAACTAATGAAAAACTGTTTTTT
NA	TRBV7-2	TRBJ1-5	NA	CASSAQYSNQPQHF	TGTGCCAGCAGCGCACAGTATAGCAATCAGCCCCAGCATTTT
NA	TRBV3-1/TRBV3-2	TRBJ1-4	NA	CASSQRVNEKLFF	TGTGCCAGCAGCCAGAGGGTTAATGAAAAACTGTTTTTT
NA	TRBV5-1	TRBJ2-6	TRBD1	CASSLQGAGASGANVLTF	TGCGCCAGCAGCCTCCAGGGGGCGGGTGCCTCTGGGGCCAACGTCCTGACTTTC
NA	TRBV19	TRBJ1-2	NA	CASSMDSNYGYTF	TGTGCCAGTAGTATGGACAGTAACTATGGCTACACCTTC
NA	TRBV11-1	TRBJ1-1	NA	CASSITREVGVAFF	TGTGCCAGCAGTATCACCAGGGAGGTCGGAGTAGCTTTCTTT
NA	TRBV25-1	TRBJ2-7	NA	CASSELDLRLHEQYF	TGTGCCAGCAGTGAATTAGACCTCCGGCTACACGAGCAGTACTTC
NA	TRBV10-3	TRBJ1-2	NA	CAISDDGRNYGYTF	TGTGCCATCAGTGACGATGGGAGGAACTATGGCTACACCTTC
once	TRBV27	TRBJ2-3	NA	CASSPTPWFDTQYF	TGTGCCAGCAGTCCCACCCCCTGGTTTGATACGCAGTATTTT
NA	TRBV19	TRBJ2-3	TRBD2	CASSIGASGGADTQYF	TGTGCCAGTAGTATAGGGGCTAGCGGGGGGGCAGATACGCAGTATTTT
NA	TRBV7-9	TRBJ1-1	NA	CASSKDRNTEAFF	TGTGCCAGCAGCAAAGACAGAAACACTGAAGCTTTCTTT
NA	TRBV7-2	TRBJ2-1	TRBD1	CASSPGQGGINEQFF	TGTGCCAGCAGCCCAGGACAGGGGGGAATCAATGAGCAGTTCTTC
NA	TRBV19	TRBJ1-5	NA	CASSRDPLQPQHF	TGTGCCAGTAGCCGGGACCCCCTTCAGCCCCAGCATTTT
NA	TRBV14	TRBJ2-1	TRBD2	CASSLSWGGEQFF	TGTGCCAGCAGCCTCTCCTGGGGGGGTGAGCAGTTCTTC